This entry describes one T cell receptor beta chain. Its antigen is unknown. The data stem from a study of PD-1 blockade in classical Hodgkin lymphoma. Overall study results and limits: There was a significant rise in CD4+ TCR diversity by C4D1, with no such rise for CD8+.

The patients all showed relapse after autologous stem cell transplantation, while their brentuximab vedotin exposure varied. CDR1 and CDR2 (germline): SGHRS, YFSETQ. Germline trimming cut 4 bases from V and 3 bases from J; bases unmatched to any gene: 12. This CDR3 comprises 17 residues. TCRdb's copy holds only in-frame clones and misses some; the assay was immunoSEQ multiplex PCR. The sample holds about 20,000 clones, around 69% seen once. The TCR originated in a human donor with classical Hodgkin lymphoma. The rearrangement uses TRBV5-1 and TRBJ1-4, with 7 nucleotides matching TRBD1. This material consisted of peripheral blood mononuclear cells (PBMCs), taken before the second cycle of nivolumab. The CDR3 reads CASSPQGVGSANEKLFF. The CDR3 region has the DNA TGCGCCAGCAGCCCCCAGGGGGTCGGGTCAGCTAATGAAAAACTGTTTTTT.